The 7 T cell receptor beta chains in this list originate from one sample, sequenced in a study of OX40 agonist ivuxolimab in advanced cancers. Here immunoSEQ multiplex PCR was the method, and the copy in TCRdb shows in-frame clones only, minus some. The sample records about 80,000 clones, around 90% being singletons. Sequences were derived from CD4+ or CD8+ T cells sorted from blood, sampled in a trial of the OX40 agonist ivuxolimab. The receptors stem from an adult with an advanced solid tumor such as melanoma, head and neck, liver or kidney cancer.

This clone has a handful of counts. The chain has TRBV6-4 and TRBJ2-3; 10 bases line up with TRBD1. Looked up from germline, CDR1 is MRHNA and CDR2 is SNTAGT. The CDR3 extends over 16 amino acids. V was clipped by 2 bases and J by 4 bases; unmatched bases: 6. The CDR3 loop is CASSDASTGGADTQYF. CDR3 nucleotide sequence: TGTGCCAGCAGTGACGCTTCGACAGGGGGCGCAGATACGCAGTATTTT.

J is TRBJ2-3 and V is TRBV6-1, with a weak D call TRBD1 (5 bases). The CDR3 has 16 residues. The V and J ends lost 1 base and 3 bases respectively, with 14 bases between them. Germline V gives CDR1 MNHNS, CDR2 SASEGT. CDR3: CASSEDQGLRTDTQYF. The CDR3 DNA is TGTGCCAGCAGTGAAGATCAGGGCCTCCGAACAGATACGCAGTATTTT.

Only a few counts were recorded for this clone. The V and J genes are TRBV6-6 and TRBJ2-7, with D unclear. Germline values: CDR1 MNHNY, CDR2 SVGAGI (reference sequence). This CDR3 has 11 residues. V lost 4 bases and J lost 1, with 2 bases in between. The CDR3 nucleotides are TGTGCCAGCAGTTTTTCCTACGAGCAGTACTTC. This translates into CASSFSYEQYF.

J is TRBJ2-2 and V is TRBV9, with 11 bases fitting TRBD1. This CDR3 contains 17 residues. The J segment lost 4 bases and the V segment lost 3 bases, leaving 8 bases of the junction unmatched. CDR1 SGDLS and CDR2 YYNGEE come from the germline V gene. CDR3 amino acids: CASSARPGTGGTGELFF. CDR3 nucleotide sequence: TGTGCCAGCAGCGCAAGACCCGGGACAGGGGGCACCGGGGAGCTGTTTTTT.

This chain links TRBV15 with TRBJ2-5; D tentatively reads TRBD1 or TRBD2 (5 bases each). With the DNA end fitting TRBJ2-7 better, the J assignment may be wrong. Germline CDR1 and CDR2: LNHNV and YYDKDF (reference sequence). The CDR3 has 16 amino acids. CDR3 in amino acids: CATSPVGDLRVDEQYF. Here the CDR3 DNA reads TGTGCCACCAGCCCCGTGGGGGACCTCAGGGTCGACGAGCAGTACTTC.

The chain combines TRBV5-1 with TRBJ2-2, with unresolved D. The length of the CDR3 is 13 residues. CDR1 and CDR2 (germline): SGHRS, YFSETQ. Trimming left V 0 bases short and J 8 bases short, with 8 bases between. CDR3 nucleotide sequence: TGCGCCAGCAGCTTGGTCTTGGGAGGGGAGCTGTTTTTT. Its protein product is CASSLVLGGELFF. The full variable domain, its missing parts supplied by reference TRBV5-1 and TRBJ2-2, is KAGVTQTPRYLIKTRGQQVTLSCSPISGHRSVSWYQQTPGQGLQFLFEYFSETQRNKGNFPGRFSGRQFSNSRSEMNVSTLELGDSALYLCASSLVLGGELFFGEGSRLTVL.

This clone is medium-sized in the sample. V gene TRBV28 combines with J gene TRBJ1-1, with a weak D call TRBD1 (6 bases). Germline V gene data show CDR1 as MDHEN and CDR2 as SYDVKM. This CDR3 contains 14 residues. Between the trimmed V and J ends, which lost 4 bases and 5 bases, there was a span of 14 bases. In DNA form, the CDR3 reads TGTGCCAGCAGTTCACCACAGGGAGCGACTGAAGCTTTCTTT. Translation: CASSSPQGATEAFF.